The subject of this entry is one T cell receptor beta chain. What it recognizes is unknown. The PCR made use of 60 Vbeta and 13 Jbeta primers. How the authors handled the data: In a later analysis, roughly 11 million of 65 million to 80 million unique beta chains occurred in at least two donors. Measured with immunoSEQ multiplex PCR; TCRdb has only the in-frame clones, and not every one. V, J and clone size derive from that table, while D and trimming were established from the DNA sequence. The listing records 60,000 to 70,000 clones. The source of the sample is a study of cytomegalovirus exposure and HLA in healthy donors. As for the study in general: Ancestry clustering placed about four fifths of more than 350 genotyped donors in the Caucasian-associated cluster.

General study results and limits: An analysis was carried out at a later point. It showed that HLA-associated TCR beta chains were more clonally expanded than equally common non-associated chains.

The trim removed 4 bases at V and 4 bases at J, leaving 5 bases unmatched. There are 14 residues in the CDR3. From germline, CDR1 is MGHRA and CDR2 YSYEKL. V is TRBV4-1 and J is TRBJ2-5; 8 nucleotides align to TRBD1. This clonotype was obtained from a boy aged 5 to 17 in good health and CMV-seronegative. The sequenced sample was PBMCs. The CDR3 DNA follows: TGCGCCAGCAGCCCACCCACAGGGGGAGAGACCCAGTACTTC. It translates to CASSPPTGGETQYF.